This note documents a single T cell receptor beta chain sequence. As yet, its antigen is unknown. Together with a sample-barcoded 5' primer, a J-beta primer mix was included in a second PCR lasting about 6 to 11 cycles. Template switching added a 12-random-nucleotide identifier to every cDNA molecule. TCRdb reprocessed the 5' RACE reads with MiXCR, giving one entry per CDR3 protein. The table has about 620,000 distinct CDR3 sequences, about 21% seen once. Each sample used at least 6 million PBMCs. The V end lost 5 bases, the J end lost 0 bases, and 20 bases lay between the germline ends. The V gene's germline CDR1 is DFQATT and CDR2 SNEGSKA (reference sequence). The CDR3 consists of 17 residues. The record originates from a study of blood T cells in healthy people across ages. Study-wide points: Naive T cell percentage and TCR beta diversity correlated strongly. PBMCs that were unsorted prevented a conclusive naive versus antigen-experienced comparison.

Sequencing was carried out using blood. This receptor was obtained from a man in his sixties or seventies in good health. V gene TRBV20-1 combines with J gene TRBJ2-1, with D perhaps TRBD2 (6 bases). The CDR3 region is CSAFIVGGSRSYNEQFF. CDR3 DNA sequence: TGCAGTGCTTTTATTGTGGGAGGTTCGCGCTCCTACAATGAGCAGTTCTTC.